This TCR beta chain was sequenced for a study of tissue T cells after allogeneic stem cell transplantation (dated by TCRdb to 2021 to 2024). Context from the whole study: Using research autopsies of patients with and without GVHD, plus mouse models of GVHD, the study profiled TCR beta repertoires across many tissues. The human arm was conducted as a prospective observational study, and neither blinding nor randomization was performed.

Points the paper makes about the study in general: Which tissue TCRs were alloreactive or antigen-specific was not determined in the study, and some of the clones might have been host cells that persisted. Sampling depth was acknowledged as a limitation, and the patient cohort was both small and clinically heterogeneous. Only a few T cell clones appeared in more than one patient, yet motif-based clustering showed tissue-specific repertoire signatures that were shared between patients. Within patients, how anatomically similar tissues were was a major factor shaping TCR repertoire composition, regardless of disease or transplant status. In both patients and mice, only a limited portion of the TCR repertoire detected in tissues was captured by blood and spleen T cells.

This clone was counted a single time. It has no known antigen specificity. As a mouse receptor, it takes its gene names and germline sequences from the mouse. With the read ending 1 residue before the CDR3 end, the germline J gene is used to fill in that end. The CDR3 holds 16 amino acids from the cysteine to the phenylalanine. Sequencing covers 45 bases of the CDR3, shown here with the frame starting at base 1. The CDR1 and CDR2 encoded by the germline V gene are SGHSN and HYEKVE. For this chain, trimming is 0 bases at the V end and 4 bases at the J end, and the number of junction bases without a gene match is 8. Libraries came from the immunoSEQ multiplex PCR assay. Adaptive Biotechnologies performed the TCRbeta CDR3 sequencing at survey depth and reported CDR3 sequences, V/J genes, productive frequency and template counts. Amplification of TCR beta CDR3 regions was performed from genomic DNA rather than from RNA. Turning to the authors' computational methods: Pairwise repertoire overlap between tissues was quantified with Jensen-Shannon divergence, where 1 means complete divergence and 0 identical. Tissues were clustered by single-linkage agglomerative hierarchical clustering of pairwise JSD values and displayed as dendrograms. GLIPH2 was run on all patient samples with simulation_depth 1000, kmer_min_depth 3, cdr3_length_cutoff 8, keeping groups with more than two unique CDR3s. A standardized tissue-overlap score was generated by extrapolating Jaccard GLIPH-group overlap across patients to a standard repertoire size of 1000 clones. Linear mixed-effect models, with tissue included as a fixed effect and individual included as a random effect, were used to assess associations of diversity with clinical or experimental variables. The immuneACCESS repertoire file appears here via TCRdb, limited to in-frame rearrangements. These files lack a portion of the clones; in checked studies, under half of the deficit traces to unresolved V genes, and the cause of the others is not known. That table furnishes V, J and clone size, whereas the DNA furnished D and trimming. The sample has about 3,100 clones on record, under 45% of them singletons. Jointly, the top ten make up approximately 33% of the sample.

The time point label corresponds to: mouse harvest day 14 after allogeneic transplant. Each mouse graft consisted of 10^7 T-cell-depleted bone marrow cells plus 10^6 splenic CD5+ T cells and was given by tail vein injection. GVHD in mice was modeled with a major MHC-mismatch B6 (H2b) into BALB/c (H2d) model, and tissues were profiled at day 7 or 14. Mouse tissues and retro-orbital blood were harvested on day 7 or 14 post-transplant using separate sterile tools per animal; livers were flushed beforehand. Before genomic DNA isolation with the DNeasy Blood & Tissue Kit, mouse tissues were minced with razor blades in buffered saline.

This chain is built from TRBV12-1 and TRBJ2-4, with TRBD2 identical over 8 junction bases. Input material: gut tissue. The receptor was isolated from a female BALB/c mouse given C57BL/6 T cells with graft-versus-host disease after an allogeneic hematopoietic cell transplant. The CDR3 corresponds to CASSLLGGTRENTLYF. The part of the CDR3 DNA that was read is TGTGCCAGCTCTCTCCTGGGGGGAACGAGAGAAAACACCTTGTAC.